This T cell receptor (beta chain) was documented in a study of beta chain features in type 1 diabetes. Regarding the study as a whole: Moderate but significant shortening of TCRB CDR3s was recorded in all four CD4+ subsets from Type 1 diabetes patients. Relative to healthy donors, patients appeared to have naive, central memory and Treg TCRB repertoires that were more similar. Any HLA effect on TCRB rearrangement was left unresolved by small sub-analyses.

The germline gives CDR1 SGHDN, CDR2 FVKESK. This CDR3 has 14 residues. Isolated RNA was reverse transcribed in full, so expressed TCRB transcripts were sequenced. TCRdb's copy holds only in-frame clones and misses some; the assay was immunoSEQ multiplex PCR. The sample yields approximately 250,000 clones, 9.6% seen once. This clone showed up just a few times. Its target is not known. The junction shows a germline mismatch at one end, possibly a read error. Input material: naive CD4+ T cells from blood. The rearrangement links TRBV14 to TRBJ1-2; D gene unclear. This TCR was sampled from a woman aged 18-29 years in good health. CDR3 in DNA: TGTGCCAGCGGCCAGAGGGTACCCAGCGGAGGCTACACCTTC. Translated, it gives CASGQRVPSGGYTF.